Below are 13 T cell receptor beta chains sequenced from a single sample in a study of blood T cell repertoires in COVID-19. Here immunoSEQ multiplex PCR was the method, and the copy in TCRdb shows in-frame clones only, minus some. The data hold about 90,000 clones, with 80% observed a single time. Specimen: peripheral blood. These receptors originate from a woman aged 70 to 79 with acute or convalescent COVID-19.

The gene calls are TRBV19 and TRBJ2-3; 12 bases fit TRBD2. CDR1 and CDR2 (germline): LNHDA, SQIVND (reference sequence). Trimming at V came to 6 bases and at J to 4 bases, leaving 5 bases not matched to a gene. The CDR3 covers 15 residues. CDR3 region: CASSRRLAGADTQYF. The CDR3 DNA is TGTGCCAGTAGCCGCCGACTAGCGGGAGCAGATACGCAGTATTTT.

V gene TRBV5-1 combines with J gene TRBJ2-2; TRBD2 matches at 7 bases. V shed 6 bases and J 4 bases; nucleotides not matched to a gene: 9. This CDR3 has 15 residues. CDR1 SGHRS and CDR2 YFSETQ come from the germline V gene. CDR3 in amino acids: CASTPGGGGTGELFF. CDR3 nucleotides: TGCGCCAGCACCCCTGGCGGGGGAGGCACCGGGGAGCTGTTTTTT.

The chain links TRBV18 to TRBJ2-7, with D perhaps TRBD2 (5 bases). Per the germline V gene, CDR1 is KGHSH and CDR2 is LQKENI. Deletions cut 8 bases from V and 12 bases from J, with 23 bases between. The CDR3 extends over 13 amino acids. The CDR3 loop reads CASAVRALLEPYF. The DNA of the CDR3 is TGTGCCAGCGCAGTTCGGGCACTACTAGAACCGTACTTC.

The chain carries TRBV11-2 and TRBJ2-2; 12 positions match TRBD2. Germline CDR1 SGHAT, CDR2 FQNNGV. This CDR3 is 19 amino acids long. The V gene end was trimmed by 4 bases and the J gene end by 5 bases; junction bases not matched to a gene: 14. CDR3 bases: TGTGCCAGCAGCTCAGTCGCGACTAGCGGGAGAGTTAATACCGGGGAGCTGTTTTTT. It is translated as CASSSVATSGRVNTGELFF.

The V gene is TRBV30, the J gene TRBJ1-1, with D possibly TRBD1 on 5 matching bases. In germline, CDR1 is GTSNPN, CDR2 SVGIG (reference sequence). Trimming pared 3 bases from V and 6 bases from J, leaving 14 bases between. The CDR3 spans 13 residues. The CDR3 nucleotides read TGTGCCTGGAGGTCGGGGGTTAAGTCTGAAGCTTTCTTT. It encodes CAWRSGVKSEAFF. The full variable domain, rest sourced from reference TRBV30 and TRBJ1-1, is SQTIHQWPATLVQPVGSPLSLECTVEGTSNPNLYWYRQAAGRGLQLLFYSVGIGQISSEVPQNLSASRPQDRQFILSSKKLLLSDSGFYLCAWRSGVKSEAFFGQGTRLTVV.

This clone was seen more than once but under ten times. The V gene is TRBV5-1, the J gene TRBJ2-3; D uncertain. From germline, CDR1 is SGHRS and CDR2 YFSETQ. The ends were cut back, 4 bases at V and 6 bases at J, with 12 bases in the middle. This CDR3 has 13 amino acids. The CDR3 reads CASSGLRSDTQYF. DNA for the CDR3: TGCGCCAGCAGCGGGCTCAGATCGGATACGCAGTATTTT.

This clone was detected only once. The chain combines TRBV9 with TRBJ2-7; TRBD1 agrees at 7 bases. The germline gives CDR1 SGDLS, CDR2 YYNGEE. The CDR3 is 14 residues long. V lost 0 bases and J lost 2; bases outside the gene matches: 2. The CDR3 DNA follows: TGTGCCAGCAGCGTAGCTACAGGGGCCTACGAGCAGTACTTC. Its protein is CASSVATGAYEQYF.

The gene calls are TRBV11-2 and TRBJ2-4; 8 nucleotides match TRBD2. The CDR3 has 16 amino acids. Germline V gene lookup returns CDR1 SGHAT and CDR2 FQNNGV. V lost 0 bases, J lost 3 bases, and 4 bases stayed unmatched. The CDR3 DNA reads as TGTGCCAGCAGCTTAGACCCCGGGACTAGCAAAAACATTCAGTACTTC. This encodes CASSLDPGTSKNIQYF.

The chain uses TRBV29-1 and TRBJ1-2, with 8 positions matching TRBD1. Germline V gene sequence: CDR1 SQVTM, CDR2 ANQGSEA. The CDR3 has 16 residues. The V gene end was trimmed by 1 base and the J gene end by 1 base; junction bases not matched to a gene: 8. The CDR3 is CSVEGGPTGGNYGYTF. In DNA, the CDR3 is TGCAGCGTTGAAGGAGGACCTACAGGGGGTAACTATGGCTACACCTTC.

The chain links TRBV2 to TRBJ1-5; D is unclear. The CDR3 spans 13 residues. CDR1 is SNHLY, CDR2 FYNNEI, per germline. Deletions cut 5 bases from V and 4 bases from J, with 9 bases between. CDR3 in amino acids: CASSRDGNQPQHF. DNA for the CDR3: TGTGCCAGCAGTCGCGACGGGAATCAGCCCCAGCATTTT.

There are a few counts of this clone. J is TRBJ2-3 and V is TRBV6-5; a weak D match, TRBD2 (6 bases). Germline lookup yields CDR1 MNHEY and CDR2 SVGAGI. Trimming pared 8 bases from V and 5 bases from J, leaving 14 bases between. The CDR3 runs to 13 residues. The CDR3, as DNA: TGTGCCAGCGGCCGGCAGGGAGGAGATACGCAGTATTTT. Translation gives CASGRQGGDTQYF.

The chain has TRBV7-9 and TRBJ2-3, with 7 bases identical to TRBD2. V shed 3 bases, J shed 0 bases, and the junction held 6 bases outside the gene matches. Germline loops: CDR1 SEHNR, CDR2 FQNEAQ (reference sequence). The CDR3 spans 16 residues. The CDR3 reads CASSFSRRGSTDTQYF. As DNA, the CDR3 is TGTGCCAGCAGCTTCAGTCGGCGGGGGAGCACAGATACGCAGTATTTT.

The chain joins TRBV4-3 to TRBJ1-3; D is possibly TRBD1 (5 bases). The CDR3 length is 16 residues. The germline gives CDR1 LGHNA, CDR2 YSLEER. V was cut by 4 bases and J by 0 bases, with 13 bases left in between. The CDR3 spells CASSRDLDTSGNTIYF. CDR3 DNA sequence: TGCGCCAGCAGCCGGGATTTGGACACCTCTGGAAACACCATATATTTT.